This is a list of T cell receptor beta chains from one sample in a study of blood T cell repertoires in COVID-19. Here immunoSEQ multiplex PCR was the method, and the copy in TCRdb shows in-frame clones only, minus some. Of over 200,000 clones listed, approximately 90% are singletons. Input material: PBMCs or T cells enriched from blood (not recorded which). The receptors originated from a man aged 35 to 55 who had recovered from COVID-19. Both conserved end residues are part of each CDR3. Each record gives: D gene, clone size, J gene, V gene, CDR3 protein, CDR3 DNA. The D gene is left open where the match is weak. Clone size appears in some rows only: once, few, many, or a class for an expanded clone.

.,.,TRBJ1-2,TRBV13,CASSLPPYGYTF,TGTGCCAGCAGCCTCCCTCCCTATGGCTACACCTTC
TRBD1,.,TRBJ1-2,TRBV5-1,CASTKGQGYGYTF,TGCGCCAGCACCAAGGGACAGGGCTATGGCTACACCTTC
.,few,TRBJ1-6,TRBV11-3,CASSLPQGVTLHF,TGTGCCAGCAGCTTGCCCCAGGGCGTAACCCTCCACTTT
.,.,TRBJ1-6,TRBV28,CASSLEGRLASPLHF,TGTGCCAGCAGTTTAGAGGGCAGGTTGGCCTCACCCCTCCACTTT
.,.,TRBJ2-3,TRBV2,CASPPAGPGTQYF,TGTGCCAGCCCTCCCGCGGGGCCGGGCACGCAGTATTTT
.,.,TRBJ1-2,TRBV27,CASGGWGNYGYTF,TGTGCCAGTGGGGGGTGGGGGAACTATGGCTACACCTTC
TRBD2,.,TRBJ2-1,TRBV24-1,CATSDLVGTSGKSEQFF,TGTGCCACCAGTGACCTCGTCGGGACTAGCGGGAAGTCGGAGCAGTTCTTC
TRBD1,.,TRBJ1-4,TRBV7-2,CASTKTGSSNEKLFF,TGTGCCAGCACCAAGACAGGGAGTTCTAATGAAAAACTGTTTTTT
.,.,TRBJ1-4,TRBV6-1,CASSEGGLGEKLFF,TGTGCCAGCAGTGAAGGGGGACTGGGGGAAAAACTGTTTTTT
.,once,TRBJ2-7,TRBV4-1,CASSQVTGKYEQYF,TGCGCCAGCAGCCAAGTAACAGGGAAATACGAGCAGTACTTC
TRBD2,.,TRBJ2-3,TRBV4-2,CASSQLSGSTDTQYF,TGTGCCAGCAGCCAACTTAGCGGGAGCACAGATACGCAGTATTTT
TRBD1,.,TRBJ1-1,TRBV5-1,CASSPGTVNTEAFF,TGCGCCAGCAGCCCCGGGACAGTGAACACTGAAGCTTTCTTT
TRBD2,.,TRBJ2-3,TRBV14,CASSLKEREGFRTDTQYF,TGTGCCAGCAGCCTGAAGGAGCGGGAGGGCTTCCGCACAGATACGCAGTATTTT
.,.,TRBJ1-2,TRBV18,CASSQREGVSLNYGYTF,TGTGCCAGCTCGCAAAGGGAGGGGGTGAGCCTAAACTATGGCTACACCTTC
TRBD2,medium-sized,TRBJ2-1,TRBV6-2/TRBV6-3,CASSQTSDYNEQFF,TGTGCCAGCAGTCAGACTAGCGACTACAATGAGCAGTTCTTC
TRBD1,.,TRBJ2-2,TRBV30,CAWRQGPNTGELFF,TGTGCCTGGAGACAGGGGCCAAACACCGGGGAGCTGTTTTTT
.,.,TRBJ1-2,TRBV7-2,CASSSIDYGYTF,TGTGCCAGCAGCTCGATAGATTATGGCTACACCTTC
.,.,TRBJ2-3,TRBV5-1,CASSAQTDTQYF,TGCGCCAGCAGCGCACAGACAGATACGCAGTATTTT
TRBD1,.,TRBJ2-7,TRBV7-2,CASSKAGTGNEQYF,TGTGCCAGCAGCAAAGCCGGGACAGGGAACGAGCAGTACTTC
.,few,TRBJ1-5,TRBV24-1,CATGGGAQPQHF,TGTGCCACCGGAGGCGGAGCTCAGCCCCAGCATTTT